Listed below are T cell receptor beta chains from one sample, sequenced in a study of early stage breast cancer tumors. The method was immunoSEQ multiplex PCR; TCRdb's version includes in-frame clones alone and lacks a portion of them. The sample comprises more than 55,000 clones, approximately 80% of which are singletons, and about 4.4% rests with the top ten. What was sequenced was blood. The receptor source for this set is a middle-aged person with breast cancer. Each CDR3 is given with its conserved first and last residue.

CDR3aa: CASSLYPGGSGRVNEQFF; v_gene: TRBV27
CDR3aa: CASRSVRGAQEQFF; v_gene: TRBV28
CDR3aa: CASSISQPEDEQYF; v_gene: TRBV5-1
CDR3aa: CASSLGIAGEDGELFF; v_gene: TRBV5-1
CDR3aa: CASSMTGGYQPQHF; v_gene: TRBV19
CDR3aa: CAWSVIYEQYF; v_gene: TRBV30
CDR3aa: CASSNFSRGGPDNIQYF; v_gene: TRBV28
CDR3aa: CASSDAGASTDTQYF; v_gene: TRBV2
CDR3aa: CSVELGDSGANVLTF; v_gene: TRBV29-1
CDR3aa: CASNLRGKNYEQYF; v_gene: TRBV7-9
CDR3aa: CASHFKTGSDEKLFF; v_gene: TRBV27
CDR3aa: CASSYADSTDTQYF; v_gene: TRBV7-9
CDR3aa: CSVHPGGHYGYTF; v_gene: TRBV29-1
CDR3aa: CAISELAGVHEQYF; v_gene: TRBV10-3
CDR3aa: CASSQDRGVYEQYF; v_gene: TRBV6-5
CDR3aa: CAWTPGLSTDTQYF; v_gene: TRBV30
CDR3aa: CASSPTGGGGNEQFF; v_gene: TRBV7-9
CDR3aa: CASSVGGSVNGELFF; v_gene: TRBV9
CDR3aa: CASSQGIYYGYTF; v_gene: TRBV14
CDR3aa: CASSLRTSGSDLSSYTQYF; v_gene: TRBV5-1
CDR3aa: CASGRQETQYF; v_gene: TRBV7-9
CDR3aa: CSVHDTGELFF; v_gene: TRBV29-1
CDR3aa: CASSNWGTYGYTF; v_gene: TRBV19